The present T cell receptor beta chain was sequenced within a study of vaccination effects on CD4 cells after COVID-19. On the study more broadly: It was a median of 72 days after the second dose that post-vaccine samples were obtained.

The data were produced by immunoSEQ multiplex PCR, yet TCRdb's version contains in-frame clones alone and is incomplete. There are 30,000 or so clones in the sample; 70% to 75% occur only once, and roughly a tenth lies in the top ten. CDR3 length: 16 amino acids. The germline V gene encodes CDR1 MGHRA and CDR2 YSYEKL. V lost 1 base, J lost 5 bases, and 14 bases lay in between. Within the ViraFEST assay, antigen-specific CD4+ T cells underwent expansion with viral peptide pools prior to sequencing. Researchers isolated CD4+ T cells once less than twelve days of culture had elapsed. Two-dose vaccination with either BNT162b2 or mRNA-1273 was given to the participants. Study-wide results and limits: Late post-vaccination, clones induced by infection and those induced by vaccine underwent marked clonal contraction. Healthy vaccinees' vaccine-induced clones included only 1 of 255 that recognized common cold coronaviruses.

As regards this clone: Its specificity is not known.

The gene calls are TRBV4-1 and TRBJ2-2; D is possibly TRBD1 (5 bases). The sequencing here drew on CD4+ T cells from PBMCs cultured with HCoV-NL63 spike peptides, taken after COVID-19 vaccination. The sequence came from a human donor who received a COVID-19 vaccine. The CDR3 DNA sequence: TGCGCCAGCAGCCAAGTTAAGGGGTCCAGGACCGGGGAGCTGTTTTTT. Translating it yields CASSQVKGSRTGELFF.